Detailed here is one T cell receptor beta chain. This entry is derived from a study of PD-L1 blockade in urothelial cancer. Study-wide context: At some point between 2014 and 2016 therapy began: atezolizumab 1,200 mg intravenously every 3 weeks. Blood analysis occurred 3 weeks (second dose) and 6 weeks after treatment start.

V was clipped by 0 bases and J by 0 bases; unmatched bases: 10. CDR1 and CDR2 from the germline V gene are SGHRS and YFSETQ. The length of the CDR3 is 20 residues. Time point given: peripheral blood 6 weeks after treatment start. Data came from immunoSEQ multiplex PCR; TCRdb stores just in-frame clones and leaves some out. The profile shows over 25,000 clones, approximately 80% of them singletons. The genes are TRBV5-1 and TRBJ2-1, with TRBD2 matching over 12 bases. This sample comprised PBMCs, obtained around atezolizumab (anti-PD-L1) treatment. The receptor was derived from a man between 70 and 80 years old with urothelial cancer. In DNA, the CDR3 is TGCGCCAGCAGCTTGGGCCCCCTAGCGGGAGGGCTCAGCTCCTACAATGAGCAGTTCTTC. It specifies CASSLGPLAGGLSSYNEQFF.